This entry lists 26 T cell receptor beta chains sequenced from one sample in a study of T cells in Graves' hyperthyroidism and ophthalmopathy. RNA transcripts served as the template for amplifying TCR beta CDR3 regions. Initially, a first-round RT-PCR of the TCR CDR3 employed the HTBI primer set. TCRdb re-analysed the multiplex PCR reads in MiXCR, keeping a single row per CDR3 protein. The table has about 700,000 distinct CDR3 sequences, 14% seen once. The sample comprised blood. These receptor sequences come from a woman aged 18 to 35 with Graves' hyperthyroidism.

V is TRBV7-9 and J is TRBJ2-3, with D uncertain. The germline V and J ends were trimmed by 5 bases and 2 bases, with 17 bases remaining between them. Germline lookup yields CDR1 SEHNR and CDR2 FQNEAQ (reference sequence). CDR3 size: 16 residues. The chain's CDR3 is CASSPLGSRPTDTQYF. The CDR3 bases are TGTGCCAGCAGCCCGTTAGGTAGTCGACCCACAGATACGCAGTATTTT.

This clonotype was observed many times. The chain employs TRBV6-2 or TRBV6-3 and TRBJ2-1, with D perhaps matching TRBD2 (5 bases). V was pared by 8 bases and J by 8 bases, with 13 bases between. Germline CDR1 and CDR2: MNHEY and SVGEGT. This CDR3 region has 12 residues. CDR3 protein: CASSPRRDEQFF. The CDR3 region has the DNA TGTGCCAGCTCACCAAGGCGGGATGAGCAGTTCTTC.

This clonotype was recorded a few times. A read error may be the cause here, since a much bigger clone is one base away. J is TRBJ2-3 and V is TRBV11-2; no clear D gene. The DNA end is more similar to TRBJ1-5, so the J call may be wrong. Germline CDR1 and CDR2: SGHAT and FQNNGV. The CDR3 has 14 amino acids. The CDR3 nucleotides read TGTGCCAGCAGCTCGACTAGGAGAGTTGATACGCAGCATTTT. Its protein product is CASSSTRRVDTQHF.

Remarks on this clonotype: It is unclear where the CDR3 begins or ends on the DNA, so no DNA is shown, and the CDR3 is as TCRdb lists it. This rearrangement joins TRBV11-2 to TRBJ2-7; TRBD1, the table's D call, was not compared with the DNA. The CDR3 comprises 15 residues, both ends counted. The germline V gene has CDR1 SGHAT and CDR2 FQNNGV. CDR3: CASSSGQGRGWEQYF.

This sequence joins TRBV9 and TRBJ2-6; 8 positions agree with TRBD1. From germline, CDR1 is SGDLS and CDR2 YYNGEE. The V segment lost 3 bases and the J segment 0 bases; nucleotides outside the gene matches: 20. This CDR3 comprises 22 residues. CDR3 region: CASSGFLLRDRPRTSGANVLTF. The CDR3 nucleotides read TGTGCCAGCAGCGGTTTCTTACTTAGGGACAGGCCACGTACCTCTGGGGCCAACGTCCTGACTTTC.

This sequence joins TRBV9 and TRBJ2-1; 10 bases align to TRBD2. V was clipped by 0 bases and J by 6 bases; unmatched bases: 3. The germline V gene encodes CDR1 SGDLS and CDR2 YYNGEE. The CDR3 loop spans 15 amino acids. The CDR3 DNA reads TGTGCCAGCAGCGTAGAACTAGCGGGACGCAATGAGCAGTTCTTC. It yields the protein CASSVELAGRNEQFF.

The chain combines TRBV12-3 or TRBV12-4 with TRBJ2-1; no reliable D call. Trimming took 3 bases from V and 7 from J, leaving 13 bases between them. The CDR3 is 14 amino acids. The CDR3 coding sequence is TGTGCCAGCAGTTTGACAAGAAGAGATAATGAGCAGTTCTTC. Its protein is CASSLTRRDNEQFF.

This clonotype was recorded at least ten times. The chain carries TRBV29-1 and TRBJ2-3; possible D gene TRBD1, 5 bases. The V and J ends lost 4 bases and 6 bases respectively, with 14 bases between them. Germline V gene lookup returns CDR1 SQVTM and CDR2 ANQGSEA. The CDR3 runs to 13 residues. CDR3 region: CSVARFNRDTQYF. Here the CDR3 DNA reads TGCAGCGTTGCCAGGTTTAACAGGGATACGCAGTATTTT.

V and J are TRBV4-1 and TRBJ1-4; no reliable D call. The CDR3 spans 14 residues. V lost 6 bases, J lost 4 bases, and 12 bases lay in between. Germline-derived CDR1 and CDR2 are MGHRA and YSYEKL. CDR3 region: CASRDLRVNEKLFF. For the CDR3, the DNA is TGCGCCAGCAGAGACCTTAGAGTTAATGAAAAACTGTTTTTT.

This clonotype was counted at least ten times. The chain combines TRBV29-1 with TRBJ1-1, with TRBD1 identical over 7 bases. Germline CDR1 is SQVTM and CDR2 is ANQGSEA. Trimming at V came to 3 bases and at J to 2 bases, leaving 6 bases not matched to a gene. The CDR3 is 14 residues long. The DNA of the CDR3 is TGCAGCGTTGACGAAGGGGGCGAAAACACTGAAGCTTTCTTT. This sequence encodes CSVDEGGENTEAFF.

V gene TRBV24-1 combines with J gene TRBJ2-1; D gene ambiguous. Trimming took 9 bases from V and 8 from J, leaving 10 bases between them. The germline gives CDR1 KGHDR, CDR2 SFDVKD. The CDR3 has 11 amino acids. As DNA, the CDR3 is TGTGCCACCGCCGGGTACGATGAGCAGTTCTTC. Protein sequence: CATAGYDEQFF.

This clonotype was seen at least ten times. V is TRBV9 and J is TRBJ2-7; TRBD1 matches 9 bases. The germline CDR1 and CDR2 sequences are SGDLS and YYNGEE. The CDR3 runs to 13 residues. Trimming removed 4 bases from V and 5 bases from J; junction bases left unmatched: 4. The chain's CDR3 is CASSRDRDHEQYF. The DNA for the CDR3 is TGTGCCAGCAGCCGGGACAGGGATCACGAGCAGTACTTC.

The chain couples TRBV5-8 to TRBJ2-3; D assignment may be TRBD1 or TRBD2 (5 bases each). V was shortened by 4 bases and J by 9 bases, with 15 bases between the two germline ends. This CDR3 region has 13 residues. The germline V gene has CDR1 SGHTS and CDR2 YDEGEE. CDR3 in amino acids: CASSPGRPETQYF. The CDR3 coding sequence is TGTGCCAGCAGCCCGGGACGGCCTGAGACGCAGTATTTT.

This clonotype was observed a few times. The chain carries TRBV11-2 and TRBJ2-7; 7 bases agree with TRBD2. The ends lost 5 bases at V and 3 bases at J; junction bases unmatched: 10. The germline CDR1 and CDR2 sequences are SGHAT and FQNNGV. This CDR3 contains 15 residues. CDR3: CASSPYGGVLYEQYF. In DNA, the CDR3 is TGTGCCAGCAGCCCATATGGGGGGGTTCTCTACGAGCAGTACTTC.

The chain combines TRBV6-1 with TRBJ2-2; possible D gene TRBD2, 6 bases. The CDR3 totals 14 residues. The V end lost 7 bases, the J end lost 1 base, and 10 bases lay between the germline ends. Germline V CDR1 and CDR2: MNHNS, SASEGT. The CDR3 bases are TGTGCCAGCACCCGGGACTGGAACACCGGGGAGCTGTTTTTT. Its translation: CASTRDWNTGELFF.

The rearrangement links TRBV19 to TRBJ1-2, with a weak D call TRBD1 (5 bases). This CDR3 is 13 amino acids long. Trimming took 5 bases from V and 8 from J, leaving 15 bases between them. Per the germline V gene, CDR1 is LNHDA and CDR2 is SQIVND (reference sequence). CDR3 nucleotide sequence: TGTGCCAGTAGTCATGCAGGGATCGGCGGCTACACCTTC. Protein sequence: CASSHAGIGGYTF.

Only a few counts were recorded for this clonotype. The chain recombines TRBV27 with TRBJ2-7; possible D gene TRBD1, 6 bases. Germline V gives CDR1 MNHEY, CDR2 SMNVEV (reference sequence). V lost 3 bases and J 5 bases, leaving 20 bases between the germline ends. CDR3 length: 16 amino acids. For the CDR3, the DNA is TGTGCCAGCAGTTTTCCGGACAGCCTCCCCCCTGACGAGCAGTACTTC. Translation gives CASSFPDSLPPDEQYF.

V is TRBV6-5 and J is TRBJ2-1; D ambiguous. The CDR3 consists of 13 residues. Germline lookup yields CDR1 MNHEY and CDR2 SVGAGI. The V and J ends lost 2 bases and 8 bases respectively, with 10 bases between them. CDR3 nucleotide sequence: TGTGCCAGCAGTTACACCAGAGGCCATGAGCAGTTCTTC. Translating it yields CASSYTRGHEQFF.

The chain employs TRBV20-1 and TRBJ2-1; D perhaps matches TRBD2 (6 bases). Trimming removed 0 bases at V and 4 bases at J, with 13 bases between. The germline gives CDR1 DFQATT, CDR2 SNEGSKA (reference sequence). The CDR3 has 15 residues. Here the CDR3 DNA reads TGCAGTGCTAGAGATAGCCGGGAGCCATACAATGAGCAGTTCTTC. Amino acid sequence: CSARDSREPYNEQFF.

This clonotype was recorded at least ten times. The chain is built from TRBV27 and TRBJ2-7; no clear D gene. Germline V gene sequence: CDR1 MNHEY, CDR2 SMNVEV (reference sequence). The CDR3 contains 14 residues. Between the trimmed V and J ends, which lost 5 bases and 0 bases, there was a span of 11 bases. The CDR3 nucleotides are TGTGCCAGCAGTCCCCAATTAGGCTCCTACGAGCAGTACTTC. The encoded protein is CASSPQLGSYEQYF.

This clonotype was observed many times. V is TRBV30 and J is TRBJ1-2; D gene uncertain. The germline gives CDR1 GTSNPN, CDR2 SVGIG (reference sequence). V lost 5 bases and J 4 bases, leaving 11 bases between the germline ends. The CDR3 sequence is 12 residues long. The CDR3 DNA sequence: TGTGCCTGGGGGCTCCTTGGCTATGGCTACACCTTC. Amino acids: CAWGLLGYGYTF. The variable domain in full, with the rest retrieved from reference TRBV30 and TRBJ1-2, is SQTIHQWPATLVQPVGSPLSLECTVEGTSNPNLYWYRQAAGRGLQLLFYSVGIGQISSEVPQNLSASRPQDRQFILSSKKLLLSDSGFYLCAWGLLGYGYTFGSGTRLTVV.

Details on this clonotype: A much larger clone is a single base away; this may be a read error. The V call is TRBV24-1, the J call TRBJ2-1; 7 nucleotides match TRBD1. The CDR3 consists of 16 residues. Germline V gives CDR1 KGHDR, CDR2 SFDVKD. CDR3 nucleotide sequence: TGTGTCACCAGTGAGCCGGGACAGACTAAGGGCAATGAGCAGTTCTTC. The encoded protein is CVTSEPGQTKGNEQFF.

The rearrangement links TRBV29-1 to TRBJ2-4; D uncertain. CDR1 is SQVTM and CDR2 is ANQGSEA in the germline V gene. The CDR3 sequence is 11 residues long. Trimming shortened V by 5 bases and J by 4 bases, and 6 bases separated the two germline ends. The CDR3 bases are TGCAGCGTTCCCGGGAAAAACATTCAGTACTTC. It is translated as CSVPGKNIQYF.

A few counts support this clonotype. In DNA, the CDR3 is TGTGCCAGTAGTAAGACAGGCGGAAAGGGCGCCGGGGAGCTGTTTTTT. This translates into CASSKTGGKGAGELFF. This rearrangement joins TRBV19 to TRBJ2-2, with a tentative D call TRBD1 (6 bases). CDR1 LNHDA and CDR2 SQIVND come from the germline V gene (reference sequence). V was clipped by 4 bases and J by 6 bases, with 18 bases between them. This CDR3 spans 16 amino acids.

This clonotype was recorded many times. This chain connects TRBV2 to TRBJ2-7, with 8 bases lining up with TRBD2. CDR1 is SNHLY, CDR2 FYNNEI, per germline. V lost 6 bases to trimming and J lost 7 bases; unmatched junction nucleotides: 14. This CDR3 has 15 amino acids. The CDR3: CASRRGGSGPGEQYF. CDR3 sequence (DNA): TGTGCCAGCAGACGCGGGGGGAGTGGCCCGGGAGAGCAGTACTTC.

This clonotype was detected many times. V is TRBV7-8 and J is TRBJ1-1; D gene unclear. This CDR3 is 14 amino acids long. The V gene lost 5 bases and the J gene lost 6 bases, with 16 bases spanning the gap. From germline, CDR1 is SGHVS and CDR2 FQNEAQ. For the CDR3, the DNA is TGTGCCAGCAGCCGACGTGAGGGTCCTTCTGAAGCTTTCTTT. Encoded protein: CASSRREGPSEAFF.